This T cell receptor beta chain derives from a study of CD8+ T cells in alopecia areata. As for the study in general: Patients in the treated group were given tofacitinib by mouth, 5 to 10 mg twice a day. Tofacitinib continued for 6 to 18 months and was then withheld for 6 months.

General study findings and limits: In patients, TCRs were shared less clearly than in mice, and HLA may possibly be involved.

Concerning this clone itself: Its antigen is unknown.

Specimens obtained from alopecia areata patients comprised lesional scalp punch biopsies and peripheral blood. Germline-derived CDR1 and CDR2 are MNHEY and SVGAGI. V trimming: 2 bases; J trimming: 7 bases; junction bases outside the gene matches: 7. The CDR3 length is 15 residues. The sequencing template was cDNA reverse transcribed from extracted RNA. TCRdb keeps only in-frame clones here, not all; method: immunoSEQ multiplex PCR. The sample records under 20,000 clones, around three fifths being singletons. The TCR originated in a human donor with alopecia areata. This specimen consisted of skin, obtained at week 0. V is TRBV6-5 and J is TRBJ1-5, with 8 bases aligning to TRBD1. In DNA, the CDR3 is TGTGCCAGCAGTTACCCGCCCTCAGGGGGCCAGCCCCAGCATTTT. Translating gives CASSYPPSGGQPQHF.